A selection of T cell receptor beta chains follows, all from one sample in a study of human thymus T cells. Repertoires were generated with immunoSEQ multiplex PCR, while TCRdb's copy carries only in-frame clones and drops some. In the table there are roughly 120,000 clones, around 94% of which are singletons. Sequencing was carried out using thymus tissue. The receptors derive from a boy younger than two with a congenital heart defect but otherwise immunologically healthy. The CDR3 runs from the conserved cysteine through the conserved F or W. The order of the fields is clone size, J gene, V gene, D gene, CDR3 protein, CDR3 DNA. The D gene is left open where the match is weak. Only part of the rows carry a size: once, few, many, or a class if the clone is expanded.

size: -; J: TRBJ1-5; V: TRBV13; D: -; CDR3: CASSLGLSQPQHF; DNA: TGTGCCAGCAGCTTAGGCCTAAGTCAGCCCCAGCATTTT
size: -; J: TRBJ2-5; V: TRBV4-3; D: TRBD1; CDR3: CASSQLGTVVRRPQYF; DNA: TGCGCCAGCAGCCAACTCGGGACAGTGGTCCGCCGGCCCCAGTACTTC
size: -; J: TRBJ2-3; V: TRBV6-5; D: -; CDR3: CASKAESTDTQYF; DNA: TGTGCCAGCAAAGCGGAAAGCACAGATACGCAGTATTTT
size: -; J: TRBJ1-1; V: TRBV9; D: -; CDR3: CASSVGIDRTNTEAFF; DNA: TGTGCCAGCAGCGTAGGGATCGACAGGACGAACACTGAAGCTTTCTTT
size: -; J: TRBJ1-5; V: TRBV30; D: -; CDR3: CAWNLPPQPQHF; DNA: TGTGCCTGGAATTTGCCCCCCCAGCCCCAGCATTTT
size: -; J: TRBJ2-3; V: TRBV13; D: -; CDR3: CASQGATDTQYF; DNA: TGTGCCAGCCAGGGAGCCACAGATACGCAGTATTTT
size: -; J: TRBJ2-1; V: TRBV14; D: TRBD2; CDR3: CASSPRLAGEYNEQFF; DNA: TGTGCCAGCAGCCCCCGACTAGCGGGGGAGTACAATGAGCAGTTCTTC
size: -; J: TRBJ2-1; V: TRBV5-4; D: -; CDR3: CASSVAGGGDNEQFF; DNA: TGTGCCAGCAGCGTGGCGGGCGGGGGCGACAATGAGCAGTTCTTC
size: -; J: TRBJ2-3; V: TRBV5-6; D: TRBD2; CDR3: CASSHLRGSGATDTQYF; DNA: TGTGCCAGCAGCCACCTCCGTGGGAGCGGGGCCACAGATACGCAGTATTTT
size: -; J: TRBJ2-4; V: TRBV7-9; D: -; CDR3: CASSLTGPLAKNIQYF; DNA: TGTGCCAGCAGCCTGACAGGTCCCTTAGCCAAAAACATTCAGTACTTC
size: -; J: TRBJ1-1; V: TRBV6-1; D: -; CDR3: CASSEARNF; DNA: TGTGCCAGCAGTGAAGCTCGGAACTTT
size: -; J: TRBJ2-2; V: TRBV5-4; D: TRBD2; CDR3: CASSPGTSGDLGELFF; DNA: TGTGCCAGCAGCCCAGGGACTAGCGGGGACCTCGGGGAGCTGTTTTTT
size: once; J: TRBJ1-2; V: TRBV28; D: TRBD1; CDR3: CASSYYTVGQGEGYTF; DNA: TGTGCCAGCAGTTACTATACGGTCGGGCAGGGGGAAGGCTACACCTTC
size: -; J: TRBJ2-3; V: TRBV7-2; D: -; CDR3: CASSPRGTSTDTQYF; DNA: TGTGCCAGCAGCCCTCGGGGGACTAGCACAGATACGCAGTATTTT
size: -; J: TRBJ2-2; V: TRBV28; D: -; CDR3: CASPMGTQGTGELFF; DNA: TGTGCCAGCCCCATGGGGACTCAGGGGACCGGGGAGCTGTTTTTT
size: -; J: TRBJ2-1; V: TRBV18; D: TRBD2; CDR3: CASSPAKSGGANEQFF; DNA: TGTGCCAGCTCACCGGCTAAAAGCGGGGGGGCCAATGAGCAGTTCTTC
size: -; J: TRBJ2-5; V: TRBV2; D: TRBD2; CDR3: CASSEAGTSGGTQYF; DNA: TGTGCCAGCAGTGAAGCGGGGACTAGCGGGGGGACCCAGTACTTC
size: -; J: TRBJ1-3; V: TRBV5-1; D: TRBD1; CDR3: CARRGQGGFKSGNTIYF; DNA: TGCGCCAGGAGGGGACAGGGTGGCTTTAAGTCCGGAAACACCATATATTTT
size: once; J: TRBJ1-1; V: TRBV29-1; D: -; CDR3: CSVEDQGRRYTEAFF; DNA: TGCAGCGTTGAAGATCAGGGGCGCAGGTACACTGAAGCTTTCTTT
size: -; J: TRBJ2-3; V: TRBV19; D: -; CDR3: CASRRTALTSTDTQYF; DNA: TGTGCCAGTAGACGGACAGCCCTCACTAGCACAGATACGCAGTATTTT
size: once; J: TRBJ2-7; V: TRBV28; D: TRBD1; CDR3: CASFGRGTGGYEQYF; DNA: TGTGCCAGCTTCGGTCGTGGGACAGGGGGCTACGAGCAGTACTTC
size: -; J: TRBJ2-2; V: TRBV7-2; D: -; CDR3: CASSPGSAGELFF; DNA: TGTGCCAGCAGCCCAGGGAGCGCCGGGGAGCTGTTTTTT
size: -; J: TRBJ2-1; V: TRBV10-2; D: -; CDR3: CASGPVSNEQFF; DNA: TGCGCCAGCGGCCCCGTTAGCAATGAGCAGTTCTTC
size: -; J: TRBJ2-3; V: TRBV7-2; D: -; CDR3: CASSPTSDGTDTQYF; DNA: TGTGCCAGCAGTCCGACGTCGGATGGGACAGATACGCAGTATTTT
size: -; J: TRBJ2-3; V: TRBV28; D: TRBD2; CDR3: CASSFTSGGAGDTQYF; DNA: TGTGCCAGCAGTTTCACTAGCGGGGGGGCAGGAGATACGCAGTATTTT
size: -; J: TRBJ2-7; V: TRBV2; D: TRBD1; CDR3: CASLHDRGRAFKQYF; DNA: TGTGCCAGCCTACATGACAGGGGGAGGGCTTTCAAGCAGTACTTC
size: once; J: TRBJ2-3; V: TRBV9; D: -; CDR3: CASSVATDTQYF; DNA: TGTGCCAGCAGCGTAGCGACAGATACGCAGTATTTT
size: -; J: TRBJ1-2; V: TRBV7-4; D: -; CDR3: CATMDGLYGYTF; DNA: TGTGCCACCATGGACGGACTGTATGGCTACACCTTC
size: -; J: TRBJ1-3; V: TRBV4-2; D: -; CDR3: CASSQEGPKGSGNTIYF; DNA: TGTGCCAGCAGCCAAGAGGGCCCAAAAGGCTCTGGAAACACCATATATTTT
size: -; J: TRBJ2-7; V: TRBV7-2; D: TRBD2; CDR3: CASSLAGVLRVQYF; DNA: TGTGCCAGCAGCTTGGCGGGGGTGCTACGCGTGCAGTACTTC
size: once; J: TRBJ2-1; V: TRBV7-9; D: TRBD2; CDR3: CASSSQPRLAGGPNEQFF; DNA: TGTGCCAGCAGCTCTCAACCCCGACTAGCGGGGGGGCCGAATGAGCAGTTCTTC
size: -; J: TRBJ2-2; V: TRBV18; D: -; CDR3: CASSPWPTGELFF; DNA: TGTGCCAGCTCACCCTGGCCCACCGGGGAGCTGTTTTTT
size: -; J: TRBJ1-1; V: TRBV4-2; D: TRBD1; CDR3: CASSQGEDRGIINTEAFF; DNA: TGTGCCAGCAGCCAAGGGGAGGACAGGGGAATTATAAACACTGAAGCTTTCTTT
size: -; J: TRBJ2-6; V: TRBV27; D: TRBD1; CDR3: CASSLRTGSSGANVLTF; DNA: TGTGCCAGCAGTTTAAGGACAGGCAGCTCTGGGGCCAACGTCCTGACTTTC
size: -; J: TRBJ2-3; V: TRBV6-4; D: TRBD2; CDR3: CASPRRRGSTDTQYF; DNA: TGTGCCAGCCCGAGACGGCGGGGGAGCACAGATACGCAGTATTTT
size: -; J: TRBJ1-2; V: TRBV5-5; D: TRBD1; CDR3: CASSLSGQGIFGYTF; DNA: TGTGCCAGCAGCTTGAGCGGACAGGGAATCTTTGGCTACACCTTC
size: -; J: TRBJ2-1; V: TRBV27; D: -; CDR3: CASSLSRGYNEQFF; DNA: TGTGCCAGCAGTTTATCTCGTGGCTACAATGAGCAGTTCTTC
size: -; J: TRBJ1-3; V: TRBV7-9; D: -; CDR3: CASSFGSSGNTIYF; DNA: TGTGCCAGCAGCTTCGGCTCCTCTGGAAACACCATATATTTT
size: -; J: TRBJ1-2; V: TRBV4-3; D: TRBD1; CDR3: CASSHLRDRGSGYTF; DNA: TGCGCCAGCAGCCATCTCCGGGACAGGGGAAGTGGCTACACCTTC
size: -; J: TRBJ1-6; V: TRBV5-8; D: -; CDR3: CASRRVNSPLHF; DNA: TGTGCCAGCAGGAGGGTTAATTCACCCCTCCACTTT
size: -; J: TRBJ1-2; V: TRBV11-1; D: -; CDR3: CASSPPGAPNYGYTF; DNA: TGTGCCAGCAGCCCTCCGGGCGCCCCTAACTATGGCTACACCTTC
size: -; J: TRBJ1-1; V: TRBV6-5; D: TRBD1; CDR3: CASSRRDRDTEAFF; DNA: TGTGCCAGCAGCCGCCGGGACAGGGACACTGAAGCTTTCTTT